Shown below are 24 T cell receptor beta chains from a single sample sequenced in a study of T cell changes during pregnancy in multiple sclerosis (dated by TCRdb to 2018 to 2020). The protocol used for the library was the immunoSEQ multiplex PCR assay. Drawn from immuneACCESS, this table holds only the in-frame rearrangements with V and J called that TCRdb kept. Clones are partly lost; checked studies trace under half to an unresolved V gene and leave the rest unexplained. Here the sample has 40,000 to 50,000 clones; less than 90% occur a single time. The top ten hold around 0.6% of the sample. Material: CD4+ T cells from peripheral blood mononuclear cells, obtained before pregnancy. Receptor source: a female donor with multiple sclerosis, enrolled in a pregnancy study.

This clone was seen only a few times. The chain links TRBV6-5 to TRBJ2-3; 11 bases match TRBD1. Germline CDR1 reads MNHEY; CDR2 reads SVGAGI. J gave up 8 bases and V 4 bases, and 2 bases lay outside the gene matches. CDR3 length equals 13 residues. The CDR3 reads CASSWGQGVTQYF. In DNA, the CDR3 is TGTGCCAGCAGTTGGGGACAGGGGGTTACGCAGTATTTT.

The chain employs TRBV27 and TRBJ1-5; 7 bases are shared with TRBD1. Losses at the gene ends were 4 bases for V and 0 bases for J; bases not matched to a gene: 6. CDR1 and CDR2 from the germline V gene are MNHEY and SMNVEV (reference sequence). This CDR3 contains 16 residues. The CDR3, as DNA: TGTGCCAGCAGTTCTCGATACAGGGGTAGCAATCAGCCCCAGCATTTT. This gives the protein CASSSRYRGSNQPQHF.

J is TRBJ1-2 and V is TRBV11-2; 9 bases fit TRBD1. The germline CDR1 and CDR2 sequences are SGHAT and FQNNGV. This CDR3 spans 15 amino acids. Trimming removed 4 bases from V and 8 bases from J; junction bases left unmatched: 11. The CDR3 nucleotides read TGTGCCAGCAGCTCGAATACCGGGACAGGGCGCGGCTACACCTTC. It encodes CASSSNTGTGRGYTF.

The genes are TRBV10-3 and TRBJ1-6; the match to TRBD1 covers 8 bases. The V segment lost 5 bases and the J segment 10 bases; nucleotides outside the gene matches: 10. CDR3 length: 15 residues. CDR1 is ENHRY, CDR2 SYGVKD, per germline. DNA for the CDR3: TGTGCCATCAGTCAAACCGACAGGGGTATATCACCCCTCCACTTT. Its protein product is CAISQTDRGISPLHF.

The rearrangement joins TRBV6-1 to TRBJ2-1; the D gene is possibly TRBD1 (6 bases). The CDR3 length is 16 residues. Germline CDR1 is MNHNS and CDR2 is SASEGT. V was pared by 0 bases and J by 4 bases, with 13 bases between. CDR3 nucleotide sequence: TGTGCCAGCAGTGAAGCTGGGACACGAAATTACAATGAGCAGTTCTTC. It yields the protein CASSEAGTRNYNEQFF.

Written as DNA, the CDR3 is TGCGCCAGCAGCTACAGGGGACAGGATGGCTACACCTTC. Translating it yields CASSYRGQDGYTF. The rearrangement joins TRBV5-1 to TRBJ1-2; TRBD1 aligns across 8 bases. The CDR3 length is 13 residues. After removal of 3 bases from V and 6 bases from J, the junction contained 4 bases not matched to a gene. Germline V gene data show CDR1 as SGHRS and CDR2 as YFSETQ.

The V and J genes are TRBV5-1 and TRBJ2-3; 9 nucleotides line up with TRBD2. Germline CDR1 is SGHRS and CDR2 is YFSETQ. The CDR3 length is 18 residues. Trimming removed 4 bases from V and 2 bases from J; junction bases left unmatched: 14. In DNA form, the CDR3 reads TGCGCCAGCAGCAGGACTCTATTGACTAGCGGAAACACAGATACGCAGTATTTT. This codes for CASSRTLLTSGNTDTQYF.

The chain employs TRBV19 and TRBJ2-3, with 8 positions matching TRBD1. CDR1 LNHDA and CDR2 SQIVND come from the germline V gene (reference sequence). The CDR3 length is 14 residues. V lost 5 bases to trimming and J lost 1 base; unmatched junction nucleotides: 2. The CDR3 region is CASSPGQGTDTQYF. The CDR3 coding sequence is TGTGCCAGTAGTCCGGGACAGGGCACAGATACGCAGTATTTT.

This chain connects TRBV2 to TRBJ2-1, with D possibly TRBD1 on 6 matching bases. CDR1 and CDR2 from the germline V gene are SNHLY and FYNNEI. V was pared by 4 bases and J by 5 bases, with 18 bases between. This CDR3 has 16 amino acids. The chain's CDR3 is CASSGREDSINNEQFF. The CDR3 DNA follows: TGTGCCAGCAGTGGTCGTGAGGACAGCATTAACAATGAGCAGTTCTTC.

This chain connects TRBV6-5 to TRBJ1-1; D may be TRBD1 (6 bases). The CDR3 is made up of 14 amino acids. Trimming shortened V by 6 bases and J by 6 bases, and 17 bases separated the two germline ends. CDR1 and CDR2 (germline): MNHEY, SVGAGI. Here the CDR3 DNA reads TGTGCCAGCAGCCGGGACAACCCGAGGGCTGAAGCTTTCTTT. It yields the protein CASSRDNPRAEAFF.

This clone was observed once. The rearrangement joins TRBV7-8 to TRBJ1-2; maybe TRBD1 (5 bases). Trimming shortened V by 4 bases and J by 5 bases, and 14 bases separated the two germline ends. CDR1 and CDR2 (germline): SGHVS, FQNEAQ. This CDR3 has 14 residues. CDR3 sequence reads: CASSSQGVRYGYTF. CDR3 sequence (DNA): TGTGCCAGCAGCTCCCAAGGGGTCCGGTATGGCTACACCTTC.

J is TRBJ2-1 and V is TRBV19; 8 bases map to TRBD2. The CDR3 runs 22 residues. CDR1 and CDR2 (germline): LNHDA, SQIVND (reference sequence). V lost 5 bases, J lost 0 bases, and 24 bases stayed unmatched. The CDR3 DNA sequence: TGTGCCAGTAGTTTGACTAGCGTGAGGGATACCCGAATGACCTACTCCTACAATGAGCAGTTCTTC. This translates into CASSLTSVRDTRMTYSYNEQFF.

This clone is deemed medium-sized (0.01 to 0.1%). CDR3 DNA sequence: TGTGCCAGCAGCCGGTTCAGGGTGGGCCAGCCCCAGCATTTT. Translating it yields CASSRFRVGQPQHF. The chain links TRBV6-5 to TRBJ1-5; weak D call: TRBD1 (5 bases). Germline V gene lookup returns CDR1 MNHEY and CDR2 SVGAGI. The CDR3 is 14 amino acids. Deletions cut 6 bases from V and 7 bases from J, with 16 bases between.

The chain carries TRBV21-1 and TRBJ2-7; the D segment call TRBD2 is taken from the table without a DNA check. TRBV21-1 is assigned pseudogene status. CDR3 length: 14 amino acids. DNA of the CDR3: TGTCTACGGGCGGGCGGTCCAAGATCCTACGAGCAGTACTTC. This gives the protein CLRAGGPRSYEQYF.

CDR3 nucleotides: TGTGCCAGCAGCTCCCACTGGTCGTTACGCGAGACCCAGTACTTC. It specifies CASSSHWSLRETQYF. The gene calls are TRBV7-8 and TRBJ2-5; D not resolved. Trimming left V 4 bases short and J 5 bases short, with 17 bases between. Germline V gene lookup returns CDR1 SGHVS and CDR2 FQNEAQ. The CDR3 loop spans 15 amino acids.

V gene TRBV6-5 combines with J gene TRBJ1-5, with a possible D match to TRBD1 (6 bases). V gave up 5 bases and J gave up 9 bases, with 14 bases separating them. The CDR3 has 13 residues. CDR1 and CDR2 (germline): MNHEY, SVGAGI. This CDR3 is CASSPQGKGPQHF. Here the CDR3 DNA reads TGTGCCAGCAGTCCCCAGGGGAAGGGGCCCCAGCATTTT.

The chain carries TRBV27 and TRBJ2-2; TRBD1 matches at 9 bases. Germline assignment: CDR1 MNHEY and CDR2 SMNVEV (reference sequence). This CDR3 region has 15 residues. J was trimmed by 1 base and V by 6 bases; bases with no gene match: 3. The CDR3 reads CASRRQGGNTGELFF. CDR3 bases: TGTGCCAGCAGACGACAGGGGGGGAACACCGGGGAGCTGTTTTTT.

V usage is TRBV10-1 and J usage is TRBJ2-1; D perhaps matches TRBD2 (6 bases). This CDR3 has 12 residues. The V end lost 4 bases, the J end lost 7 bases, and 8 bases lay between the germline ends. Germline values: CDR1 WNHNN, CDR2 SYGVQD (reference sequence). CDR3 sequence (DNA): TGCGCCAGCAGTGCCGGGAGTAATGAGCAGTTCTTC. Protein product: CASSAGSNEQFF.

The rearrangement uses TRBV19 and TRBJ1-2; D perhaps matches TRBD1 (5 bases). With 3 bases removed from V and 5 bases from J, the gap between germline ends came to 10 bases. CDR1 LNHDA and CDR2 SQIVND come from the germline V gene (reference sequence). The CDR3 sequence is 13 residues long. The CDR3 nucleotides are TGTGCCAGTAGTATCAGTGCAGGGTATGGCTACACCTTC. Amino acid sequence: CASSISAGYGYTF. The full variable domain, in which reference TRBV19 and TRBJ1-2 provide the parts outside the CDR3, is DGGITQSPKYLFRKEGQNVTLSCEQNLNHDAMYWYRQDPGQGLRLIYYSQIVNDFQKGDIAEGYSVSREKKESFPLTVTSAQKNPTAFYLCASSISAGYGYTFGSGTRLTVV.

Only a few counts were recorded for this clone. J is TRBJ2-3 and V is TRBV19, with D hard to call. Germline V lookup: CDR1 LNHDA, CDR2 SQIVND (reference sequence). The CDR3 has 11 residues. V was pared by 3 bases and J by 4 bases, with 2 bases between. The CDR3 coding sequence is TGTGCCAGTAGTATCGCAGATACGCAGTATTTT. This translates into CASSIADTQYF.

The rearrangement links TRBV7-8 to TRBJ2-5; a weak D match, TRBD1 (6 bases). Germline lookup yields CDR1 SGHVS and CDR2 FQNEAQ. The CDR3 covers 16 residues. V dropped 0 bases and J dropped 0 bases, with 11 bases sitting between them. CDR3 residues: CASSLAGATYQETQYF. The CDR3 coding sequence is TGTGCCAGCAGCTTAGCGGGGGCGACGTACCAAGAGACCCAGTACTTC.

The rearrangement links TRBV11-2 to TRBJ2-7; 7 positions agree with TRBD1. CDR3 size: 15 residues. The germline V gene encodes CDR1 SGHAT and CDR2 FQNNGV. V dropped 0 bases and J dropped 1; count of bases not matched to a gene: 3. CDR3 nucleotides: TGTGCCAGCAGCTTAGAACTGGGACAGTCCTACGAGCAGTACTTC. Its protein product is CASSLELGQSYEQYF.

The chain recombines TRBV6-4 with TRBJ1-2; TRBD1 is a possible D gene (6 bases). From germline, CDR1 is MRHNA and CDR2 SNTAGT. Trimming pared 3 bases from V and 5 bases from J, leaving 19 bases between. The CDR3 runs 16 residues. The CDR3 sequence is CASSDRGAVPLYGYTF. In DNA, the CDR3 is TGTGCCAGCAGTGATCGGGGGGCAGTCCCTCTATATGGCTACACCTTC.

The V gene is TRBV10-3, the J gene TRBJ2-3; D might be TRBD2 (6 bases). CDR3 size: 13 residues. V lost 8 bases and J lost 5, with 14 bases in between. CDR1 ENHRY and CDR2 SYGVKD come from the germline V gene. The CDR3 coding sequence is TGTGCCATCCGGACGGGAGAGGGAGATACGCAGTATTTT. Translated: CAIRTGEGDTQYF.